What follows is one T cell receptor (beta chain) and its context. Sequencing of unsorted PBMC DNA was carried out using ten immunoSEQ deep assay plates. The protocol was immunoSEQ multiplex PCR, while the TCRdb copy is restricted to in-frame clones and leaves out a portion. The table shows under 600,000 clones, with about 80% occurring only once. This entry comes from a study of shared clonotypes between healthy human individuals. Only Caucasian adults living in Nashville, Tennessee made up the donor group. The CDR3 consists of 17 residues. Germline lookup yields CDR1 SGHTS and CDR2 YDEGEE. Losses at the gene ends were 4 bases for V and 5 bases for J; bases not matched to a gene: 12.

Sequenced input: PBMCs. The chain employs TRBV5-8 and TRBJ2-2; 9 positions match TRBD1. This receptor was taken from a woman in her 40s in good health. Some clones in this sample may be carry-over from other donors' samples. CDR3 sequence: CASSPTFPGQGTGELFF. The CDR3 nucleotides read TGTGCCAGCAGCCCCACTTTTCCGGGACAGGGAACCGGGGAGCTGTTTTTT.